The sequence of this TCR beta chain was determined in a study of blood T cell repertoires in COVID-19. The germline CDR1 and CDR2 sequences are SEHNR and FQNEAQ (reference sequence). V gave up 5 bases and J gave up 2 bases; unmatched junction bases: 8. The CDR3 has 15 amino acids. The authors' processing: Amplification of reference gene primers was used by the study to estimate nucleated cell counts. The assay was immunoSEQ multiplex PCR, and TCRdb's table has in-frame clones only and misses some. V, J and clone size are those of that table, while D and trimming were read from the DNA. The data show about 190,000 clones, roughly 90% seen once.

The chain is built from TRBV7-9 and TRBJ1-1, with 7 bases that match TRBD1. Sequencing was done on a sample of peripheral blood. This clonotype was sampled from a man aged 45-65 years with acute or convalescent COVID-19. CDR3 DNA: TGTGCCAGCAGCACACACAGGGGAGTTAACACTGAAGCTTTCTTT. Protein: CASSTHRGVNTEAFF.